These 28 T cell receptor beta chains were all obtained from the same sample, sequenced in a study of blood T cell repertoires in COVID-19. The assay was immunoSEQ multiplex PCR, and TCRdb's table has in-frame clones only and misses some. Among approximately 260,000 clones listed, approximately 85% were seen once. The material sequenced was peripheral blood. The receptors were gathered from a woman in her 70s with acute or convalescent COVID-19.

Comment on this clone: Other DNA sequences within the sample encode an identical CDR3. The V and J genes are TRBV5-1 and TRBJ1-4; unclear D gene. V gave up 0 bases and J gave up 8 bases, with 11 bases separating them. This CDR3 is built from 14 residues. The germline V gene encodes CDR1 SGHRS and CDR2 YFSETQ. In DNA, the CDR3 is TGCGCCAGCAGCTTGGGAGGGTTAGGGGAAAAACTGTTTTTT. Residues: CASSLGGLGEKLFF.

J is TRBJ1-4 and V is TRBV2; 9 bases are a match to TRBD1. V trimming: 7 bases; J trimming: 7 bases; junction bases outside the gene matches: 7. Germline lookup yields CDR1 SNHLY and CDR2 FYNNEI. CDR3 length: 14 amino acids. As DNA, the CDR3 is TGTGCCAGCACCTCGTGGGGACAGGGTGAAAAACTGTTTTTT. Translated, it gives CASTSWGQGEKLFF.

The V gene is TRBV6-5, the J gene TRBJ2-5, with a tentative D call TRBD2 (6 bases). This CDR3 region has 14 residues. Per the germline V gene, CDR1 is MNHEY and CDR2 is SVGAGI. The germline V and J ends were trimmed by 6 bases and 5 bases, with 16 bases remaining between them. CDR3 DNA: TGTGCCAGCAGCTCATGGACTAAGGCGGAGACCCAGTACTTC. Its translation: CASSSWTKAETQYF.

The chain has TRBV4-1 and TRBJ2-1; perhaps TRBD2 as D (5 bases). Germline V gives CDR1 MGHRA, CDR2 YSYEKL. There are 15 residues in the CDR3. The V end was cut by 4 bases, the J end by 5 bases, with 15 bases between. DNA for the CDR3: TGCGCCAGCAGCCGTGAGGGCCTTGAAAACAATGAGCAGTTCTTC. Protein product: CASSREGLENNEQFF.

V is TRBV18 and J is TRBJ1-3; TRBD1 aligns across 7 bases. This CDR3 has 17 amino acids. Unmatched junction bases numbered 10, after V lost 3 bases and J lost 2 bases. In germline, CDR1 is KGHSH, CDR2 LQKENI. The CDR3 DNA follows: TGTGCCAGCTCACCTTACAGGGGATCCGACGCTGGAAACACCATATATTTT. Protein sequence: CASSPYRGSDAGNTIYF.

This chain joins TRBV6-6 and TRBJ1-2; D gene ambiguous. V was clipped by 0 bases and J by 1 base, with 9 bases between them. Germline V CDR1 and CDR2: MNHNY, SVGAGI (reference sequence). The CDR3 sequence is 15 residues long. For the CDR3, the DNA is TGTGCCAGCAGTTACTCGGGCCAAAATAACTATGGCTACACCTTC. It encodes CASSYSGQNNYGYTF.

The genes are TRBV4-1 and TRBJ2-3, with a weak D call TRBD1 (5 bases). The V end lost 6 bases, the J end lost 2 bases, and 6 bases lay between the germline ends. The CDR3 spans 12 residues. Germline CDR1 and CDR2: MGHRA and YSYEKL. CDR3 sequence: CASRTDTDTQYF. DNA for the CDR3: TGCGCCAGCAGGACAGACACAGATACGCAGTATTTT.

With regard to this clone: Within the sample, other DNA sequences also encode this same CDR3. The CDR3 protein is CATSDPTSGGTDTQYF. DNA for the CDR3: TGTGCCACCAGTGATCCCACTAGCGGGGGCACAGATACGCAGTATTTT. This chain uses TRBV24-1 with TRBJ2-3; 10 nucleotides agree with TRBD2. J lost 1 base, V lost 3 bases, and 3 bases had no gene match. The CDR3 is made up of 16 amino acids. Germline CDR1 is KGHDR and CDR2 is SFDVKD.

V gene TRBV5-4 combines with J gene TRBJ2-5, with 9 bases that match TRBD2. In germline, CDR1 is SGHNT, CDR2 YYREEE (reference sequence). The trim removed 3 bases at V and 1 base at J, leaving 4 bases unmatched. The CDR3 runs 15 residues. The CDR3: CASSYERGVQETQYF. The DNA for the CDR3 is TGTGCCAGCAGCTACGAGCGGGGGGTCCAAGAGACCCAGTACTTC. The full variable domain, in which reference TRBV5-4 and TRBJ2-5 provide the parts outside the CDR3, is ETGVTQSPTHLIKTRGQQVTLRCSSQSGHNTVSWYQQALGQGPQFIFQYYREEENGRGNFPPRFSGLQFPNYSSELNVNALELDDSALYLCASSYERGVQETQYFGPGTRLLVL.

The rearrangement joins TRBV10-3 to TRBJ2-1; TRBD1 matches at 9 bases. Germline loops: CDR1 ENHRY, CDR2 SYGVKD. This CDR3 spans 14 amino acids. The J segment lost 6 bases and the V segment lost 6 bases, leaving 6 bases of the junction unmatched. The CDR3 nucleotides read TGTGCCATCAGACCCGGGACAGGGTTCAATGAGCAGTTCTTC. Translation: CAIRPGTGFNEQFF.

The chain joins TRBV2 to TRBJ1-1; 7 bases are shared with TRBD1. Germline CDR1 SNHLY, CDR2 FYNNEI. The CDR3 sequence is 14 residues long. The trim removed 6 bases at V and 2 bases at J, leaving 6 bases unmatched. CDR3 amino acids: CASSGDRQNTEAFF. Written as DNA, the CDR3 is TGTGCCAGCAGCGGGGACAGACAAAACACTGAAGCTTTCTTT.

This chain joins TRBV10-3 and TRBJ1-5, with a weak D call TRBD1 (6 bases). CDR1 and CDR2 (germline): ENHRY, SYGVKD. Trimming left V 3 bases short and J 3 bases short, with 12 bases between. CDR3 size: 15 residues. This CDR3 reads CAISELAGANQPQHF. DNA of the CDR3: TGTGCCATCAGTGAACTGGCAGGGGCCAATCAGCCCCAGCATTTT.

The chain has TRBV18 and TRBJ1-2, with D possibly being TRBD1 (5 bases). Looked up from germline, CDR1 is KGHSH and CDR2 is LQKENI. The CDR3 is 14 residues long. V shed 6 bases and J shed 0 bases, with 11 bases lying between them. CDR3 DNA sequence: TGTGCCAGCTCCCTCAGGGATACTAACTATGGCTACACCTTC. Encoded protein: CASSLRDTNYGYTF.

The chain joins TRBV6-1 to TRBJ1-6, with D tentatively TRBD1 (6 bases). The CDR3 runs to 14 residues. Germline V gives CDR1 MNHNS, CDR2 SASEGT. V was clipped by 2 bases and J by 6 bases, with 8 bases between them. CDR3 sequence reads: CASSELGGNSPLHF. The CDR3 DNA sequence: TGTGCCAGCAGTGAATTAGGGGGTAATTCACCCCTCCACTTT.

This chain connects TRBV7-9 to TRBJ1-1; D is uncertain. The CDR3 runs 13 residues. V lost 5 bases, J lost 2 bases, and 9 bases lay in between. The germline V gene encodes CDR1 SEHNR and CDR2 FQNEAQ (reference sequence). The chain's CDR3 is CASSPGLNTEAFF. CDR3 DNA sequence: TGTGCCAGCAGCCCAGGACTTAACACTGAAGCTTTCTTT.

The genes are TRBV2 and TRBJ2-6; D may be TRBD1 (5 bases). Trimming removed 6 bases at V and 0 bases at J, with 15 bases between. Germline V gene lookup returns CDR1 SNHLY and CDR2 FYNNEI. This CDR3 has 17 amino acids. The CDR3 protein is CASSHRSRRSGANVLTF. Written as DNA, the CDR3 is TGTGCCAGCAGCCACAGGTCCCGTCGCTCTGGGGCCAACGTCCTGACTTTC. Together with reference TRBV2 and TRBJ2-6, the CDR3 gives the full variable domain: EPEVTQTPSHQVTQMGQEVILRCVPISNHLYFYWYRQILGQKVEFLVSFYNNEISEKSEIFDDQFSVERPDGSNFTLKIRSTKLEDSAMYFCASSHRSRRSGANVLTFGAGSRLTVL.

The CDR3 DNA follows: TGTGCCAGCAGTTCCAGACAGGGCTCTGGAAACACCATATATTTT. This sequence encodes CASSSRQGSGNTIYF. The chain employs TRBV5-4 and TRBJ1-3; TRBD1 matches at 7 bases. CDR1 SGHNT and CDR2 YYREEE come from the germline V gene (reference sequence). The CDR3 sequence is 15 residues long. V was pared by 5 bases and J by 0 bases, with 5 bases of the junction left unmatched.

The V call is TRBV5-1, the J call TRBJ1-1, with no clear D. Germline CDR1 reads SGHRS; CDR2 reads YFSETQ. The CDR3 is made up of 13 amino acids. The germline V and J ends were trimmed by 1 base and 1 base, with 5 bases remaining between them. The CDR3 loop is CASSLQANTEAFF. CDR3 coding DNA: TGCGCCAGCAGCTTGCAGGCGAACACTGAAGCTTTCTTT.

V and J are TRBV25-1 and TRBJ1-3, with TRBD1 as a possible D gene (6 bases). With 6 bases removed from V and 4 bases from J, the gap between germline ends came to 16 bases. Germline CDR1 and CDR2: MGHDK and SYGVNS. The CDR3 totals 15 residues. CDR3 DNA sequence: TGTGCCAGCAGCCCACCGGGGGGGGGCGGAAACACCATATATTTT. Translation gives CASSPPGGGGNTIYF. Using reference TRBV25-1 and TRBJ1-3 for the parts outside the CDR3, the full variable domain is EADIYQTPRYLVIGTGKKITLECSQTMGHDKMYWYQQDPGMELHLIHYSYGVNSTEKGDLSSESTVSRIRTEHFPLTLESARPSHTSQYLCASSPPGGGGNTIYFGEGSWLTVV.

The V and J genes are TRBV23-1 and TRBJ1-3; tentatively, D is TRBD1 (5 bases). TRBV23-1 is noted as an ORF with a role that remains uncertain. The CDR3 is 17 amino acids. V was trimmed by 2 bases and J by 0 bases, leaving 14 bases between them. Here the CDR3 reads CASSQIRGVNSGNTIYF. The CDR3 DNA reads TGCGCCAGCAGTCAAATTCGGGGGGTGAACTCTGGAAACACCATATATTTT.

In this sample, this clone turned up a few times. The chain combines TRBV5-4 with TRBJ2-1; TRBD2 matches 8 bases. CDR3 length: 17 amino acids. V lost 1 base, J lost 0 bases, and 6 bases stayed unmatched. The germline CDR1 and CDR2 sequences are SGHNT and YYREEE (reference sequence). The CDR3 protein is CASSLSGGVLSYNEQFF. The CDR3 DNA follows: TGTGCCAGCAGCTTGTCCGGGGGGGTACTCTCCTACAATGAGCAGTTCTTC.

This chain uses TRBV21-1 with TRBJ2-5; TRBD1, the table's D call, was not compared with the DNA. TRBV21-1 is shown as a pseudogene. This CDR3 region has 16 residues. CDR3 sequence: CASSKGARRSLETQYF. The CDR3 coding sequence is TGTGCCAGCAGCAAGGGGGCGCGACGGTCACTGGAGACCCAGTACTTC.

The chain links TRBV30 to TRBJ2-3, with 8 bases fitting TRBD2. CDR1 GTSNPN and CDR2 SVGIG come from the germline V gene (reference sequence). V was clipped by 4 bases and J by 1 base; unmatched bases: 10. The CDR3 covers 16 residues. This chain's CDR3 is CAWTAARGVGTDTQYF. The CDR3 DNA reads as TGTGCCTGGACAGCGGCGCGGGGGGTTGGCACAGATACGCAGTATTTT.

The gene calls are TRBV5-4 and TRBJ1-2, with 7 nucleotides matching TRBD1. Germline trimming cut 5 bases from V and 2 bases from J; bases unmatched to any gene: 6. The germline V gene encodes CDR1 SGHNT and CDR2 YYREEE (reference sequence). This CDR3 comprises 14 residues. The CDR3 nucleotides are TGTGCCAGCAGACCGCCGACAGGGAACTATGGCTACACCTTC. It codes for CASRPPTGNYGYTF. Filled out from reference TRBV5-4 and TRBJ1-2, the complete variable domain reads ETGVTQSPTHLIKTRGQQVTLRCSSQSGHNTVSWYQQALGQGPQFIFQYYREEENGRGNFPPRFSGLQFPNYSSELNVNALELDDSALYLCASRPPTGNYGYTFGSGTRLTVV.

The V call is TRBV19, the J call TRBJ1-5, with D possibly being TRBD1 (6 bases). With 6 bases removed from V and 4 bases from J, the gap between germline ends came to 16 bases. Germline V gene lookup returns CDR1 LNHDA and CDR2 SQIVND (reference sequence). The CDR3 is 15 amino acids. The CDR3 protein is CASSDVGTTNQPQHF. DNA for the CDR3: TGTGCCAGTAGCGACGTGGGGACAACGAATCAGCCCCAGCATTTT.

The chain employs TRBV6-5 and TRBJ1-1, with 8 bases that match TRBD1. CDR1 and CDR2 (germline): MNHEY, SVGAGI. The CDR3 loop spans 16 amino acids. Trimming took 2 bases from V and 5 from J; bases not matched to a gene: 10. CDR3 DNA: TGTGCCAGCAGTTACACAGGACAGGGCTTACGTACTGAAGCTTTCTTT. It codes for CASSYTGQGLRTEAFF.

This clone was found a few times. This rearrangement joins TRBV6-5 to TRBJ2-2; D unclear. Trimming took 4 bases from V and 2 from J, leaving 11 bases between them. CDR3 length: 15 amino acids. Germline V gene lookup returns CDR1 MNHEY and CDR2 SVGAGI. CDR3 bases: TGTGCCAGCAGTTTTTCTACCCGTAACACCGGGGAGCTGTTTTTT. This codes for CASSFSTRNTGELFF.

This chain uses TRBV11-2 with TRBJ2-2; D perhaps matches TRBD2 (6 bases). CDR3 length: 15 residues. Germline V gene lookup returns CDR1 SGHAT and CDR2 FQNNGV. Trimming took 5 bases from V and 1 from J, leaving 11 bases between them. The CDR3 here is CASSAGGRNTGELFF. The CDR3, as DNA: TGTGCCAGCAGCGCCGGGGGTCGGAACACCGGGGAGCTGTTTTTT.